Shown below are 11 T cell receptor beta chains from a single sample sequenced in a study of blood T cell repertoires in COVID-19. Method: immunoSEQ multiplex PCR; TCRdb's copy keeps in-frame clones and lacks some. The sample shows about 80,000 clones, 75% to 90% of them seen only once. What was sequenced was peripheral blood. The receptors come from a man in his sixties with active or convalescent COVID-19.

V usage is TRBV9 and J usage is TRBJ2-2, with TRBD1 as a possible D gene (6 bases). The CDR3 contains 16 residues. Germline values: CDR1 SGDLS, CDR2 YYNGEE. Trimming cost V 6 bases and J 3 bases, with 18 bases left between them. The CDR3: CASTFQGGQHTGELFF. CDR3 bases: TGTGCCAGCACCTTCCAAGGGGGTCAGCACACCGGGGAGCTGTTTTTT.

The chain carries TRBV12-3 or TRBV12-4 and TRBJ2-7; 7 bases are a match to TRBD2. V lost 2 bases to trimming and J lost 6 bases; unmatched junction nucleotides: 1. CDR3 length: 12 residues. CDR3 sequence (DNA): TGTGCCAGCAGTTTATCTAGCGGCGAGCAGTACTTC. Its protein is CASSLSSGEQYF.

The table lists this clone with a count of one. The gene calls are TRBV29-1 and TRBJ1-1; 7 bases map to TRBD1. Unmatched junction bases numbered 7, after V lost 6 bases and J lost 3 bases. CDR3 length: 13 residues. The V gene's germline CDR1 is SQVTM and CDR2 ANQGSEA. The CDR3 is CSVTGVLHTEAFF. The CDR3 coding sequence is TGCAGCGTCACAGGGGTTCTGCACACTGAAGCTTTCTTT.

CDR3 loop: CASSVAGQGAGELFF. CDR3 coding DNA: TGTGCCAGCAGCGTAGCAGGACAGGGGGCCGGGGAGCTGTTTTTT. The V and J genes are TRBV9 and TRBJ2-2; TRBD1 matches at 10 bases. Looked up from germline, CDR1 is SGDLS and CDR2 is YYNGEE. This CDR3 spans 15 amino acids. The junction had 2 bases not matched to a gene; V was cut back by 0 bases and J by 6 bases. Combining the CDR3 with reference TRBV9 and TRBJ2-2 gives the whole variable domain DSGVTQTPKHLITATGQRVTLRCSPRSGDLSVYWYQQSLDQGLQFLIQYYNGEERAKGNILERFSAQQFPDLHSELNLSSLELGDSALYFCASSVAGQGAGELFFGEGSRLTVL.

This clone was found a few times. The V gene is TRBV5-1, the J gene TRBJ2-1, with a weak D call TRBD2 (6 bases). With 4 bases removed from V and 4 bases from J, the gap between germline ends came to 12 bases. From germline, CDR1 is SGHRS and CDR2 YFSETQ. The CDR3 extends over 14 amino acids. The CDR3 is CASSQVTSYNEQFF. As DNA, the CDR3 is TGCGCCAGCAGCCAGGTGACTAGTTACAATGAGCAGTTCTTC.

The chain employs TRBV7-3 and TRBJ1-2, with D perhaps matching TRBD1 (6 bases). Germline V gene lookup returns CDR1 SGHTA and CDR2 FQGTGA. The ends were cut back, 0 bases at V and 6 bases at J, with 17 bases in the middle. This CDR3 region has 16 residues. The CDR3 DNA reads as TGTGCCAGCAGCTTAACCCCCGGGAACAGGGTGGATGGCTACACCTTC. Amino acids: CASSLTPGNRVDGYTF. Looking up the rest from reference TRBV7-3 and TRBJ1-2 gives the full variable domain: GAGVSQTPSNKVTEKGKYVELRCDPISGHTALYWYRQSLGQGPEFLIYFQGTGAADDSGLPNDRFFAVRPEGSVSTLKIQRTERGDSAVYLCASSLTPGNRVDGYTFGSGTRLTVV.

This chain uses TRBV18 with TRBJ2-1, with 8 nucleotides matching TRBD1. Germline values: CDR1 KGHSH, CDR2 LQKENI. The CDR3 runs to 13 residues. J lost 7 bases, V lost 2 bases, and 1 base had no gene match. CDR3 residues: CASSPYRGNEQFF. CDR3 coding DNA: TGTGCCAGCTCACCATACAGGGGGAATGAGCAGTTCTTC. Combining the CDR3 with reference TRBV18 and TRBJ2-1 gives the whole variable domain NAGVMQNPRHLVRRRGQEARLRCSPMKGHSHVYWYRQLPEEGLKFMVYLQKENIIDESGMPKERFSAEFPKEGPSILRIQQVVRGDSAAYFCASSPYRGNEQFFGPGTRLTVL.

The chain uses TRBV30 and TRBJ2-3, with D perhaps matching TRBD2 (6 bases). V lost 3 bases to trimming and J lost 2 bases, with 15 bases between them. Germline V CDR1 and CDR2: GTSNPN, SVGIG (reference sequence). There are 15 residues in the CDR3. The CDR3 coding sequence is TGTGCCTGGAGCTTTCGGGGGACCCTCACAGATACGCAGTATTTT. Translated, it gives CAWSFRGTLTDTQYF.

The chain's CDR3 is CASSITGFFTEAFF. The CDR3 DNA is TGTGCCAGTAGTATTACAGGGTTTTTCACTGAAGCTTTCTTT. V usage is TRBV19 and J usage is TRBJ1-1, with D perhaps TRBD1 (6 bases). Trimming took 3 bases from V and 4 from J, leaving 12 bases between them. The CDR3 runs to 14 residues. Per germline, CDR1 LNHDA and CDR2 SQIVND (reference sequence).

V and J are TRBV29-1 and TRBJ2-2; 7 bases agree with TRBD1. The CDR3 loop spans 14 amino acids. Germline V CDR1 and CDR2: SQVTM, ANQGSEA. V lost 0 bases and J lost 16; bases outside the gene matches: 14. The CDR3 loop reads CSVEDPRGRSGAFF. The CDR3 DNA reads as TGCAGCGTTGAAGATCCGAGGGGGCGAAGTGGTGCGTTTTTT.

This clone occurred a few times. The chain couples TRBV29-1 to TRBJ1-2, with 8 nucleotides matching TRBD1. V was clipped by 1 base and J by 5 bases; unmatched bases: 6. The CDR3 spans 14 residues. Per germline, CDR1 SQVTM and CDR2 ANQGSEA. The CDR3: CSVEGTGWWYGYTF. In DNA form, the CDR3 reads TGCAGCGTTGAAGGGACAGGGTGGTGGTATGGCTACACCTTC.